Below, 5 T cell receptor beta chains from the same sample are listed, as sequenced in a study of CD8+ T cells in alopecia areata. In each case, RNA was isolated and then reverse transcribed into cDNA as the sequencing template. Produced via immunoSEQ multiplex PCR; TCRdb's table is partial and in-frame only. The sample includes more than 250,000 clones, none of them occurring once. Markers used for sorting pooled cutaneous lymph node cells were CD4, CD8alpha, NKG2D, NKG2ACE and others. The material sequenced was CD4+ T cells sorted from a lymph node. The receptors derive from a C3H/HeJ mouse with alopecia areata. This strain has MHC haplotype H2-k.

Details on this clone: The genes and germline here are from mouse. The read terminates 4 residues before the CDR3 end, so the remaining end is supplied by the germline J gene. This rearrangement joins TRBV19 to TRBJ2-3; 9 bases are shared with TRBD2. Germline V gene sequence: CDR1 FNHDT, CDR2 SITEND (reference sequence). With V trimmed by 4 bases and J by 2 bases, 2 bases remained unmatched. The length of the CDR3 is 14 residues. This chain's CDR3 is CASSYWGVAETLYF. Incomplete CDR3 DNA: TGTGCCAGCAGTTACTGGGGGGTTGCAGAA.

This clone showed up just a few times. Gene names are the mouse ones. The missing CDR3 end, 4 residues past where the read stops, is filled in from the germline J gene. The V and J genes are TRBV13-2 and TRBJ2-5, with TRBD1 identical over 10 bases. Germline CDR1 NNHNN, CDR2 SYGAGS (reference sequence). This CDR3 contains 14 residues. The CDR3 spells CASGGRDRGDTQYF. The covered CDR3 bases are TGTGCCAGCGGTGGCCGGGACAGGGGAGAC.

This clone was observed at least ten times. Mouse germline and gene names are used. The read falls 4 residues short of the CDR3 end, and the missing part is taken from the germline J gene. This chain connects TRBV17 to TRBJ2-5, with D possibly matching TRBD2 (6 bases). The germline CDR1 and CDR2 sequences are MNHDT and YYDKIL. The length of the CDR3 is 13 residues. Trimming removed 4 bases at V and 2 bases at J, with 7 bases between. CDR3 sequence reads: CASSKGLQDTQYF. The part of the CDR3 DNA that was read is TGTGCTAGCAGTAAGGGACTCCAAGAC.

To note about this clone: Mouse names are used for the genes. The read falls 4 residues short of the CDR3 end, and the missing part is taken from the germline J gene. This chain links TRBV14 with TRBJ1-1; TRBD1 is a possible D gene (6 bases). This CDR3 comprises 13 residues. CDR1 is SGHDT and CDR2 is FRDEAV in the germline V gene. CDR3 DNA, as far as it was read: TGTGCCAGCAGTCCTGAAGGACAGACA. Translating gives CASSPEGQT. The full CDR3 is CASSPEGQTEVFF. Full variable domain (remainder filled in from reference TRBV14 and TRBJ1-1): EAGVTQSPRYAVLQEGQAVSFWCDPISGHDTLYWYQQPRDQGPQLLVYFRDEAVIDNSQLPSDRFSAVRPKGTNSTLKIQSAKQGDTATYLCASSPEGQTEVFFGKGTRLTVV.

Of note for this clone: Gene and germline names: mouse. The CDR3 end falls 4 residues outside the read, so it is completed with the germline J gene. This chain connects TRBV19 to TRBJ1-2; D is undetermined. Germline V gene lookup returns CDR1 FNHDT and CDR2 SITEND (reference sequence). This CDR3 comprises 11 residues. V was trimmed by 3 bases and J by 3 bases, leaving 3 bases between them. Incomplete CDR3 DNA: TGTGCCAGCAGTAAGGACTCC. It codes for CASSKDS. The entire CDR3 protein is CASSKDSDYTF.